The T cell receptor (beta chain) under discussion was sequenced for a study of T cell repertoires in cytomegalovirus infection. Remarks on this clonotype: Its antigen remains unidentified.

TCRdb re-called the reads with MiXCR, one entry per CDR3 protein. The table records 200,000 or so distinct CDR3 sequences, less than 50% of them present only once. The CDR3 length is 12 residues. The germline gives CDR1 MDHEN, CDR2 SYDVKM. After removal of 8 bases from V and 4 bases from J, the junction contained 3 bases not matched to a gene. This receptor was identified in a human donor in good health (CMV status not recorded). Some clones in this sample may be carry-over from other donors' samples. V is TRBV28 and J is TRBJ2-3; 7 positions match TRBD2. The source material was CD8+ T cells from cultured PBMCs, sampled from culture after CMV antigen stimulation. The CDR3 nucleotides are TGTGCCAGCTGCGGGAGCGCAGATACGCAGTATTTT. As protein: CASCGSADTQYF.